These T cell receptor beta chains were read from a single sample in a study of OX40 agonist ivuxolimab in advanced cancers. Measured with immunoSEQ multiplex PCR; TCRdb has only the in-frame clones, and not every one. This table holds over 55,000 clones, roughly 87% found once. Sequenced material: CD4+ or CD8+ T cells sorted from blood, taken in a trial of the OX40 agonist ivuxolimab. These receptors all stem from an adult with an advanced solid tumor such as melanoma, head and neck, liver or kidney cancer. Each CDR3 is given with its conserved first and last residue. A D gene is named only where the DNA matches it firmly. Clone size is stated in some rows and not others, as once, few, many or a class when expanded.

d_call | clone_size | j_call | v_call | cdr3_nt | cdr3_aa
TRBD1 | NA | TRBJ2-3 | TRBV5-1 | TGCGCCAGCAGCTTGTCACAGGGGAATTTACAGTATTTT | CASSLSQGNLQYF
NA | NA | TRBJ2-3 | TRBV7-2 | TGTGCCAGCAGCCCCCAAAGTGGGACGCAGTATTTT | CASSPQSGTQYF
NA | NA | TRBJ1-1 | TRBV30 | TGTGCCTGGATTACTCTTGGAGGGGAGGGCACTGAAGCTTTCTTT | CAWITLGGEGTEAFF
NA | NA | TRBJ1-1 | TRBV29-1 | TGCAGCGCAACCCCCGGGACAAAGAACACTGAAGCTTTCTTT | CSATPGTKNTEAFF
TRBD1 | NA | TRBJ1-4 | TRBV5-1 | TGCGCCAGCAGCTCAGGGGGAAAACTGTTTTTT | CASSSGGKLFF
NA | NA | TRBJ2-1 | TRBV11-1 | TGTGCCAGCACTCAGGCACAGGGTTTGCATGAGCAGTTCTTC | CASTQAQGLHEQFF
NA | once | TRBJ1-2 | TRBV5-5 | TGTGCCAGCAGACCAGTCAGAGACTATGGCTACACCTTC | CASRPVRDYGYTF
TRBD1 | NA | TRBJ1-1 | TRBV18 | TGTGCCAGCTCACCCCGGACAGGTAACATGAACACTGAAGCTTTCTTT | CASSPRTGNMNTEAFF
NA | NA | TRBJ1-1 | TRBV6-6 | TGTGCCAGCAGTTACTCGATCGGGGGTCGCACTGAAGCTTTCTTT | CASSYSIGGRTEAFF
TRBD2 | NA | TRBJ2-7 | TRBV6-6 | TGTGCCAGCAGCCCTTCGAAAGCGGGGGGTACCTACGAGCAGTACTTC | CASSPSKAGGTYEQYF
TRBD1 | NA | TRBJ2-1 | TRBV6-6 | TGTGCCAGCAGTTCCGGGACAGCATCCCAGCAGTTCTTC | CASSSGTASQQFF
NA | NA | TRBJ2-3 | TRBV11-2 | TGTGCCAGCAGCCCCCCCGGGGGTTGGGGGTCTAGCACAGATACGCAGTATTTT | CASSPPGGWGSSTDTQYF
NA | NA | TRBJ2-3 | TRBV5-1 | TGCGCCAGCAGCTTGGGGACCGGGGGCGCAGATACGCAGTATTTT | CASSLGTGGADTQYF
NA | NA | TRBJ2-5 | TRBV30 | TGTGCCTGGAGTGTACGGGTGGGGACCTTAGAGACCCAGTACTTC | CAWSVRVGTLETQYF
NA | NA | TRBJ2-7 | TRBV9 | TGTGCCAGCAGCACCACGGACCTCTACGAGCAGTACTTC | CASSTTDLYEQYF
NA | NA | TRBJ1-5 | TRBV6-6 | TGTGCCAGCAGTTACGTGGGATCCAATCAGCCCCAGCATTTT | CASSYVGSNQPQHF
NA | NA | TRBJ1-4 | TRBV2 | TGTGCCAGCAGGAGAGACCAGGGTCCGGAGAAACTGTTTTTT | CASRRDQGPEKLFF
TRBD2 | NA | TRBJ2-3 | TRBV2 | TGTGCCAGCAGTAAAAGTCGGACTAGCGGAACAGATACGCAGTATTTT | CASSKSRTSGTDTQYF
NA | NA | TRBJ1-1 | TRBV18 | TGTGCCAGCTCACCACGGTTTACGGCCACTGAAGCTTTCTTT | CASSPRFTATEAFF
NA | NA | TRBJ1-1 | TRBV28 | TGTGCCAGTACCGTAGGGAAGAACACTGAAGCTTTCTTT | CASTVGKNTEAFF
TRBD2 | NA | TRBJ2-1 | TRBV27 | TGTGCCAGCAGTCCAACTAGCGGGGGGGCCATCAATGAGCAGTTCTTC | CASSPTSGGAINEQFF
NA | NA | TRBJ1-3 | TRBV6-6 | TGTGCCAGCAGTCGGACGGCCGGAAACACCATATATTTT | CASSRTAGNTIYF
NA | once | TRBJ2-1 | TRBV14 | TGTGCCAGCAGCCAAGGTTGGGGGGCCTTGTACAATGAGCAGTTCTTC | CASSQGWGALYNEQFF
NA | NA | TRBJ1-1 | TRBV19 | TGTGCCAGTAGTATAGAGTATCCGGGGGTTCACCCAGAAAAGAACACTGAAGCTTTCTTT | CASSIEYPGVHPEKNTEAFF
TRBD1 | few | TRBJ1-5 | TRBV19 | TGTGCCAGTAGTCGTACCGGGACAGGAAATCAGCCCCAGCATTTT | CASSRTGTGNQPQHF
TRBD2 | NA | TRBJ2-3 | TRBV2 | TGTGCCAGCACGGCCCCGGGGGGAGATACGCAGTATTTT | CASTAPGGDTQYF